These 29 T cell receptor beta chains share one sample of origin, sequenced in a study of blood T cell repertoires in COVID-19. Using immunoSEQ multiplex PCR, the repertoire was profiled, and TCRdb retains in-frame clones only, with some absent. In the table there are approximately 280,000 clones, about nine tenths of which are singletons. The material sequenced was peripheral blood. All receptors derive from a woman aged 55-69 years with acute or convalescent COVID-19.

This clone was counted a single time. V usage is TRBV7-8 and J usage is TRBJ1-5; D gene ambiguous. V lost 3 bases and J lost 1, with 4 bases in between. This CDR3 comprises 13 residues. The germline V gene encodes CDR1 SGHVS and CDR2 FQNEAQ. As DNA, the CDR3 is TGTGCCAGCAGCTTTGGCAGCAATCAGCCCCAGCATTTT. This gives the protein CASSFGSNQPQHF. The variable domain in full, with the rest retrieved from reference TRBV7-8 and TRBJ1-5, is GAGVSQSPRYKVAKRGQDVALRCDPISGHVSLFWYQQALGQGPEFLTYFQNEAQLDKSGLPSDRFFAERPEGSVSTLKIQRTQQEDSAVYLCASSFGSNQPQHFGDGTRLSIL.

The chain has TRBV7-2 and TRBJ2-1, with D perhaps matching TRBD2 (5 bases). CDR1 is SGHTA, CDR2 FQGNSA, per germline. Trimming took off 3 bases at V and 0 bases at J, with 9 bases between the two ends. This CDR3 contains 15 residues. CDR3 protein: CASSFVEGSYNEQFF. CDR3 DNA sequence: TGTGCCAGCAGCTTCGTAGAGGGCTCCTACAATGAGCAGTTCTTC.

V usage is TRBV9 and J usage is TRBJ2-1, with D perhaps matching TRBD2 (6 bases). The CDR3 runs 13 residues. Germline V gene data show CDR1 as SGDLS and CDR2 as YYNGEE. V was pared by 3 bases and J by 9 bases, with 13 bases between. In DNA form, the CDR3 reads TGTGCCAGCAGCGGCGGGGCCGGGGGTGAGCAGTTCTTC. Its translation is CASSGGAGGEQFF. Full variable domain (outside the CDR3, taken from reference TRBV9 and TRBJ2-1): DSGVTQTPKHLITATGQRVTLRCSPRSGDLSVYWYQQSLDQGLQFLIQYYNGEERAKGNILERFSAQQFPDLHSELNLSSLELGDSALYFCASSGGAGGEQFFGPGTRLTVL.

This chain connects TRBV20-1 to TRBJ2-3, with TRBD2 as a possible D gene (6 bases). Germline loops: CDR1 DFQATT, CDR2 SNEGSKA (reference sequence). V was trimmed by 5 bases and J by 9 bases, leaving 12 bases between them. CDR3 length: 11 amino acids. CDR3 sequence (DNA): TGCAGTGCTCTAGCGACTCCCACGCAGTATTTT. Residues: CSALATPTQYF.

V gene TRBV4-1 combines with J gene TRBJ2-7, with a weak D call TRBD1 (5 bases). The CDR3 runs to 16 residues. Per the germline V gene, CDR1 is MGHRA and CDR2 is YSYEKL. V lost 0 bases and J lost 3, with 15 bases in between. The CDR3 protein is CASSQDGALSHYEQYF. The DNA of the CDR3 is TGCGCCAGCAGCCAAGATGGGGCCCTCTCCCACTACGAGCAGTACTTC.

The gene calls are TRBV4-3 and TRBJ2-7; 7 bases are a match to TRBD2. Germline loops: CDR1 LGHNA, CDR2 YSLEER. V lost 0 bases to trimming and J lost 0 bases; unmatched junction nucleotides: 5. There are 16 residues in the CDR3. Written as DNA, the CDR3 is TGCGCCAGCAGCCAAGACTGGTCTAGCGGCTCCTACGAGCAGTACTTC. Its translation is CASSQDWSSGSYEQYF.

The CDR3 sequence: CASSRQGRNEKLFF. The CDR3 coding sequence is TGTGCCAGCAGTCGCCAGGGCCGAAATGAAAAACTGTTTTTT. The genes are TRBV25-1 and TRBJ1-4, with a weak D call TRBD1 (5 bases). CDR1 and CDR2 from the germline V gene are MGHDK and SYGVNS. V gave up 5 bases and J gave up 5 bases, with 12 bases separating them. This CDR3 contains 14 residues.

The chain joins TRBV28 to TRBJ1-2, with a tentative D call TRBD1 (5 bases). Germline V gene data show CDR1 as MDHEN and CDR2 as SYDVKM. The V gene lost 3 bases and the J gene lost 8 bases, with 13 bases spanning the gap. The CDR3 extends over 13 amino acids. The CDR3 region has the DNA TGTGCCAGCAGTTTTCCCGGACAAACAGGCTACACCTTC. This sequence encodes CASSFPGQTGYTF.

The V gene is TRBV7-2, the J gene TRBJ1-3, with D unresolved. The germline V and J ends were trimmed by 5 bases and 0 bases, with 14 bases remaining between them. The CDR3 extends over 16 amino acids. Germline values: CDR1 SGHTA, CDR2 FQGNSA. This CDR3 is CASSDTRVSSGNTIYF. In nucleotides, the CDR3 is TGTGCCAGCAGCGATACTAGGGTGAGCTCTGGAAACACCATATATTTT.

This clone was counted once. The chain links TRBV2 to TRBJ1-2, with 8 positions matching TRBD1. The CDR3 runs 14 residues. The V gene's germline CDR1 is SNHLY and CDR2 FYNNEI. The V and J ends lost 6 bases and 3 bases, in that order; junction bases with no gene match: 6. In DNA form, the CDR3 reads TGTGCCAGCAGCAACAGGGGGAAATACTATGGCTACACCTTC. Protein product: CASSNRGKYYGYTF.

This clone was found once. The chain couples TRBV11-2 to TRBJ1-6; the D is unclear. CDR3 length: 15 residues. V was shortened by 4 bases and J by 6 bases, with 13 bases between the two germline ends. The germline V gene encodes CDR1 SGHAT and CDR2 FQNNGV. CDR3 in amino acids: CASSSLQELNSPLHF. The CDR3 bases are TGTGCCAGCAGCTCTCTGCAGGAACTTAATTCACCCCTCCACTTT.

This sequence joins TRBV28 and TRBJ1-1; 7 bases are shared with TRBD1. The germline V gene encodes CDR1 MDHEN and CDR2 SYDVKM. Trimming cost V 8 bases and J 5 bases; bases outside gene matches: 8. The CDR3 consists of 13 residues. CDR3 sequence: CASLQGGRTEAFF. CDR3 nucleotides: TGTGCCAGCCTCCAGGGGGGTCGGACTGAAGCTTTCTTT.

The chain combines TRBV3-1 (or the pseudogene TRBV3-2) with TRBJ2-6, with D perhaps TRBD1 (5 bases). Germline V CDR1 and CDR2: LGHDT, YNNKEL (reference sequence). The CDR3 spans 15 residues. Deletions cut 7 bases from V and 0 bases from J, with 10 bases between. CDR3 residues: CASTDSPSGANVLTF. The DNA for the CDR3 is TGTGCCAGCACCGACAGTCCCTCTGGGGCCAACGTCCTGACTTTC.

Worth noting for this clone: The junction departs from germline at one end; a sequencing error may be responsible. The V call is TRBV6-5, the J call TRBJ2-1; D may be TRBD1 (6 bases). The CDR3 spans 11 residues. Germline CDR1 and CDR2: MNHEY and SVGAGI. CDR3 residues: CAVGQGGEQFF. CDR3 sequence (DNA): TGCGCTGTGGGGCAAGGGGGTGAGCAGTTCTTC.

The CDR3 nucleotides are TGTGCCAGCACCTCCAGGGGGCTCAACGAGCAGTACTTC. It yields the protein CASTSRGLNEQYF. V usage is TRBV6-5 and J usage is TRBJ2-7; 8 bases map to TRBD1. The CDR3 covers 13 residues. V was pared by 7 bases and J by 5 bases, with 7 bases of the junction left unmatched. Looked up from germline, CDR1 is MNHEY and CDR2 is SVGAGI.

This chain connects TRBV5-1 to TRBJ2-5; 7 nucleotides line up with TRBD1. The germline V gene encodes CDR1 SGHRS and CDR2 YFSETQ. V gave up 0 bases and J gave up 3 bases; unmatched junction bases: 2. CDR3 length: 14 amino acids. CDR3 bases: TGCGCCAGCAGCTTGGAGACAGGGAAAGAGACCCAGTACTTC. Protein sequence: CASSLETGKETQYF.

This clone appeared many times. V gene TRBV7-3 combines with J gene TRBJ2-7; 9 bases line up with TRBD1. Germline V gives CDR1 SGHTA, CDR2 FQGTGA. This CDR3 has 14 residues. The junction had 4 bases not matched to a gene; V was cut back by 2 bases and J by 5 bases. The CDR3 DNA reads as TGTGCCAGCAGCTTAGGGACAGGGTCCCACGAGCAGTACTTC. It specifies CASSLGTGSHEQYF.

V gene TRBV27 combines with J gene TRBJ2-6; D might be TRBD1 (6 bases). Germline CDR1 is MNHEY and CDR2 is SMNVEV (reference sequence). The CDR3 runs to 15 residues. V gave up 2 bases and J gave up 9 bases, with 14 bases separating them. The CDR3 sequence: CASSLGPGHLNVLTF. CDR3 coding DNA: TGTGCCAGCAGTTTAGGGCCGGGACACCTCAACGTCCTGACTTTC.

This sequence joins TRBV29-1 and TRBJ2-1; 11 bases line up with TRBD2. This CDR3 comprises 15 residues. Per germline, CDR1 SQVTM and CDR2 ANQGSEA. V dropped 7 bases and J dropped 5; count of bases not matched to a gene: 10. CDR3 sequence: CSAETVAGGHNEQFF. In DNA form, the CDR3 reads TGCAGCGCCGAGACCGTAGCGGGAGGGCACAATGAGCAGTTCTTC.

The chain couples TRBV24-1 to TRBJ2-7; D remains ambiguous. This CDR3 has 12 residues. Trimming cost V 3 bases and J 3 bases, with 5 bases left between them. The germline V gene encodes CDR1 KGHDR and CDR2 SFDVKD. This CDR3 is CATSDVGYEQYF. The CDR3 DNA reads as TGTGCCACCAGTGATGTCGGCTACGAGCAGTACTTC.

The chain has TRBV3-1 (or the pseudogene TRBV3-2) and TRBJ1-2; D unresolved. CDR1 is LGHDT, CDR2 YNNKEL, per germline (reference sequence). The CDR3 is 14 residues long. With 3 bases removed from V and 3 bases from J, the gap between germline ends came to 11 bases. CDR3 coding DNA: TGTGCCAGCAGCCATACAACCCAAGACTATGGCTACACCTTC. This codes for CASSHTTQDYGYTF.

The genes are TRBV3-1 (or the pseudogene TRBV3-2) and TRBJ2-2; 7 bases map to TRBD1. Trimming removed 2 bases from V and 6 bases from J; junction bases left unmatched: 6. The length of the CDR3 is 15 residues. The germline V gene has CDR1 LGHDT and CDR2 YNNKEL (reference sequence). DNA of the CDR3: TGTGCCAGCAGCCAATCCCAGGGGGTCTCCGGGGAGCTGTTTTTT. As protein: CASSQSQGVSGELFF.

The chain carries TRBV11-3 and TRBJ1-1; D remains ambiguous. V lost 1 base, J lost 4 bases, and 10 bases lay in between. Looked up from germline, CDR1 is SGHNT and CDR2 is YENEEA. The CDR3 runs 14 residues. This CDR3 is CASSLGSGVTEAFF. CDR3 nucleotides: TGTGCCAGCAGCTTAGGCTCCGGGGTCACTGAAGCTTTCTTT.

The rearrangement links TRBV5-4 to TRBJ2-5; D possibly corresponds to TRBD1 (5 bases). Germline V gives CDR1 SGHNT, CDR2 YYREEE (reference sequence). This CDR3 is 15 amino acids long. The V and J ends lost 2 bases and 4 bases respectively, with 15 bases between them. CDR3 sequence (DNA): TGTGCCAGCAGCTTTGAACCAGTTAGGGGAGAGACCCAGTACTTC. The encoded protein is CASSFEPVRGETQYF.

The chain is built from TRBV10-3 and TRBJ1-2; D is possibly TRBD1 (6 bases). The CDR3 loop spans 12 amino acids. V shed 7 bases and J shed 4 bases, with 10 bases lying between them. CDR1 ENHRY and CDR2 SYGVKD come from the germline V gene. CDR3 nucleotide sequence: TGTGCCATCAAGGAGACAGGCTATGGCTACACCTTC. Amino acid sequence: CAIKETGYGYTF.

J is TRBJ1-2 and V is TRBV6-2 or TRBV6-3; D may be TRBD1 (5 bases). This CDR3 spans 16 amino acids. Germline loops: CDR1 MNHEY, CDR2 SVGEGT. Trimming left V 2 bases short and J 0 bases short, with 13 bases between. Here the CDR3 reads CASSYDRMTANYGYTF. The CDR3 region has the DNA TGTGCCAGCAGTTACGATCGGATGACAGCTAACTATGGCTACACCTTC.

The count of this clone is one. The V and J genes are TRBV7-2 and TRBJ2-5; TRBD1 might be the D (6 bases). The V gene's germline CDR1 is SGHTA and CDR2 FQGNSA. V was trimmed by 2 bases and J by 6 bases, leaving 10 bases between them. This CDR3 contains 13 residues. CDR3 nucleotides: TGTGCCAGCAGCTTACAGGGGCCAAAGACCCAGTACTTC. Protein sequence: CASSLQGPKTQYF.

This chain links TRBV24-1 with TRBJ1-5; TRBD1 agrees at 8 bases. Trimming took 7 bases from V and 3 from J; bases not matched to a gene: 7. CDR1 and CDR2 from the germline V gene are KGHDR and SFDVKD. The CDR3 length is 15 residues. CDR3 residues: CATSGGQGDNQPQHF. CDR3 bases: TGTGCCACCAGCGGCGGACAGGGAGACAATCAGCCCCAGCATTTT.

The chain is built from TRBV7-8 and TRBJ1-2; 8 bases match TRBD1. V lost 1 base to trimming and J lost 7 bases; unmatched junction nucleotides: 8. The CDR3 contains 15 residues. The germline gives CDR1 SGHVS, CDR2 FQNEAQ. CDR3 region: CASSLGGQGAFGYTF. In nucleotides, the CDR3 is TGTGCCAGCAGCTTAGGGGGGCAGGGGGCTTTTGGCTACACCTTC.